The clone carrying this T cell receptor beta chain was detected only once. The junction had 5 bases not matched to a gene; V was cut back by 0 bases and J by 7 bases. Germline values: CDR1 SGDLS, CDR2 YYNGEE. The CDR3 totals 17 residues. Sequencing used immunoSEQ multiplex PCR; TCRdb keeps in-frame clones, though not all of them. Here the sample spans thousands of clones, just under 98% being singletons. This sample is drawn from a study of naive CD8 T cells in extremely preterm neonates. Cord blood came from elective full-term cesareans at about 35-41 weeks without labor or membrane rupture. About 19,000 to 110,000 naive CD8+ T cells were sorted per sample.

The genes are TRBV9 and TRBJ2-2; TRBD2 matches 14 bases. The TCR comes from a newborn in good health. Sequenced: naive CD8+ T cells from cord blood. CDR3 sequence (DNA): TGTGCCAGCAGCGTAGACGGACTAGCGGGGGGCCACGGGGAGCTGTTTTTT. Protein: CASSVDGLAGGHGELFF.